Presented here are 19 T cell receptor beta chains from one specimen sequenced in a study of T cell changes during pregnancy in multiple sclerosis. Data came from immunoSEQ multiplex PCR; TCRdb stores just in-frame clones and leaves some out. The repertoire has about 44,000 clones, 90% to 97% of them found once; the top ten carry roughly 0.8%. The sequences come from peripheral blood, collected in the second trimester of pregnancy. The receptors shown here come from a female donor with multiple sclerosis, enrolled in a pregnancy study.

This sequence joins TRBV7-2 and TRBJ1-1; the D gene is possibly TRBD1 (6 bases). Germline V gene lookup returns CDR1 SGHTA and CDR2 FQGNSA. This CDR3 region has 15 residues. V was pared by 1 base and J by 1 base, with 10 bases between. The CDR3: CASSLVWDKNTEAFF. CDR3 DNA sequence: TGTGCCAGCAGCTTAGTCTGGGACAAGAACACTGAAGCTTTCTTT.

This chain links TRBV7-6 with TRBJ2-7; 10 bases are a match to TRBD1. CDR3 length: 12 residues. V gave up 5 bases and J gave up 5 bases; unmatched junction bases: 0. Germline assignment: CDR1 SGHVS and CDR2 FNYEAQ. CDR3 bases: TGTGCCAGCAGCGGGACAGGGGACGAGCAGTACTTC. Its translation is CASSGTGDEQYF.

The chain couples TRBV7-3 to TRBJ2-3, with 7 bases lining up with TRBD1. V gave up 5 bases and J gave up 3 bases; unmatched junction bases: 11. The length of the CDR3 is 16 residues. Germline V lookup: CDR1 SGHTA, CDR2 FQGTGA. CDR3 sequence (DNA): TGTGCCAGCAGCCGACAGGGAACTCATGGGACAGATACGCAGTATTTT. Amino acids: CASSRQGTHGTDTQYF. The complete variable domain, with remaining parts taken from reference TRBV7-3 and TRBJ2-3, reads GAGVSQTPSNKVTEKGKYVELRCDPISGHTALYWYRQSLGQGPEFLIYFQGTGAADDSGLPNDRFFAVRPEGSVSTLKIQRTERGDSAVYLCASSRQGTHGTDTQYFGPGTRLTVL.

The chain is built from TRBV5-1 and TRBJ1-5; perhaps TRBD1 as D (5 bases). V was trimmed by 2 bases and J by 3 bases, leaving 12 bases between them. CDR3 length: 15 amino acids. Germline lookup yields CDR1 SGHRS and CDR2 YFSETQ. The CDR3 DNA follows: TGCGCCAGCAGCTTTGCGGGGGTGGCCAATCAGCCCCAGCATTTT. Amino acid sequence: CASSFAGVANQPQHF.

V is TRBV7-9 and J is TRBJ2-2; TRBD2 is a possible D gene (6 bases). The CDR3 runs 17 residues. The V and J ends lost 6 bases and 3 bases respectively, with 20 bases between them. Germline lookup yields CDR1 SEHNR and CDR2 FQNEAQ (reference sequence). CDR3 residues: CASSIPGRERDTGELFF. CDR3 nucleotides: TGTGCCAGCAGTATCCCGGGACGGGAGAGGGACACCGGGGAGCTGTTTTTT.

The rearrangement joins TRBV2 to TRBJ1-1; the D is unclear. The CDR3 is 15 residues long. Trimming shortened V by 7 bases and J by 4 bases, and 19 bases separated the two germline ends. Germline assignment: CDR1 SNHLY and CDR2 FYNNEI. The CDR3 DNA follows: TGTGCCAGCAAGGAAATGGGGAGGAGGGCCACTGAAGCTTTCTTT. As protein: CASKEMGRRATEAFF.

This sequence joins TRBV5-1 and TRBJ1-1, with no clear D. The CDR3 is 15 amino acids. In germline, CDR1 is SGHRS, CDR2 YFSETQ. V was cut by 0 bases and J by 0 bases, with 9 bases left in between. CDR3 protein: CASSLAGVVNTEAFF. Written as DNA, the CDR3 is TGCGCCAGCAGCTTGGCGGGAGTGGTGAACACTGAAGCTTTCTTT. Variable domain in full (rest from reference TRBV5-1 and TRBJ1-1): KAGVTQTPRYLIKTRGQQVTLSCSPISGHRSVSWYQQTPGQGLQFLFEYFSETQRNKGNFPGRFSGRQFSNSRSEMNVSTLELGDSALYLCASSLAGVVNTEAFFGQGTRLTVV.

The rearrangement joins TRBV13 to TRBJ2-7; the match to TRBD1 covers 7 bases. The CDR3 has 15 residues. J was trimmed by 5 bases and V by 4 bases; bases with no gene match: 11. Germline CDR1 and CDR2: PRHDT and FYEKMQ (reference sequence). The CDR3, as DNA: TGTGCCAGCAGCTCCACAGGGGAACGAACCGACGAGCAGTACTTC. Its translation: CASSSTGERTDEQYF.

This chain joins TRBV6-1 and TRBJ1-3; the D gene is possibly TRBD1 (5 bases). V was trimmed by 1 base and J by 8 bases, leaving 18 bases between them. CDR3 length equals 16 residues. From germline, CDR1 is MNHNS and CDR2 SASEGT. The CDR3 DNA reads as TGTGCCAGCAGTGAAGGTGCAATCCCCAGGGCGGACACCATATATTTT. It yields the protein CASSEGAIPRADTIYF.

This chain joins TRBV9 and TRBJ2-1, with unresolved D. Germline assignment: CDR1 SGDLS and CDR2 YYNGEE. This CDR3 has 10 residues. V lost 3 bases, J lost 10 bases, and 5 bases lay in between. Here the CDR3 DNA reads TGTGCCAGCAGCGGGCAAGAGCAGTTCTTC. It yields the protein CASSGQEQFF.

The chain has TRBV7-2 and TRBJ2-1; perhaps TRBD2 as D (6 bases). Between the trimmed V and J ends, which lost 5 bases and 0 bases, there was a span of 17 bases. CDR3 length: 17 residues. Germline V lookup: CDR1 SGHTA, CDR2 FQGNSA. CDR3 sequence (DNA): TGTGCCAGCAGCCCCTACGGATCGGGGGACTCCTACAATGAGCAGTTCTTC. This codes for CASSPYGSGDSYNEQFF.

The chain joins TRBV5-8 to TRBJ1-3; D remains unclear. V was shortened by 4 bases and J by 0 bases, with 11 bases between the two germline ends. The CDR3 is 15 amino acids. The germline CDR1 and CDR2 sequences are SGHTS and YDEGEE. The CDR3 DNA sequence: TGTGCCAGCAGCCTTCGGGGAAGCTCTGGAAACACCATATATTTT. It encodes CASSLRGSSGNTIYF.

The CDR3 DNA sequence: TGTGCCAGCAGCTCCCCGACTAGCGGGAGGAGTATGGACGAGCAGTACTTC. Its translation: CASSSPTSGRSMDEQYF. The V call is TRBV7-8, the J call TRBJ2-7; the match to TRBD2 covers 13 bases. Germline CDR1 is SGHVS and CDR2 is FQNEAQ. The V and J ends lost 4 bases and 5 bases, in that order; junction bases with no gene match: 11. The CDR3 extends over 17 amino acids.

The chain joins TRBV6-6 to TRBJ2-1, with D perhaps matching TRBD2 (5 bases). The length of the CDR3 is 14 residues. The V and J ends lost 2 bases and 0 bases respectively, with 5 bases between them. Germline CDR1 reads MNHNY; CDR2 reads SVGAGI (reference sequence). In DNA, the CDR3 is TGTGCCAGCAGTTACGGGAGCTCCTACAATGAGCAGTTCTTC. Translation gives CASSYGSSYNEQFF.

This chain connects TRBV10-3 to TRBJ2-1, with D perhaps matching TRBD2 (6 bases). The V and J ends lost 7 bases and 0 bases respectively, with 22 bases between them. The CDR3 runs 18 residues. CDR1 and CDR2 (germline): ENHRY, SYGVKD. CDR3: CAINKRAQAMSSYNEQFF. The CDR3 bases are TGTGCCATCAATAAGCGGGCGCAGGCCATGAGCTCCTACAATGAGCAGTTCTTC.

This clone was counted between two and nine times. J is TRBJ1-3 and V is TRBV5-4; 9 nucleotides align to TRBD1. This CDR3 spans 14 amino acids. The germline gives CDR1 SGHNT, CDR2 YYREEE (reference sequence). Trimming cost V 5 bases and J 5 bases; bases outside gene matches: 5. Here the CDR3 reads CASSLGQGRNTIYF. In DNA form, the CDR3 reads TGTGCCAGCAGTCTCGGACAGGGGCGAAACACCATATATTTT.

The CDR3 sequence is CSARRQGEQYF. CDR3 bases: TGCAGTGCTAGAAGGCAGGGCGAGCAGTACTTC. The rearrangement uses TRBV20-1 and TRBJ2-7; maybe TRBD1 (5 bases). Germline-derived CDR1 and CDR2 are DFQATT and SNEGSKA (reference sequence). V was shortened by 2 bases and J by 6 bases, with 8 bases between the two germline ends. The CDR3 is 11 amino acids.

The chain links TRBV7-7 to TRBJ2-2; D is unresolved. V gave up 4 bases and J gave up 4 bases, with 10 bases separating them. CDR3 length equals 14 residues. Germline V gene data show CDR1 as SSHAT and CDR2 as FNYEAQ (reference sequence). The CDR3 spells CASSSARSTGELFF. DNA of the CDR3: TGTGCCAGCAGCTCGGCTAGGTCCACCGGGGAGCTGTTTTTT.

The V and J genes are TRBV7-2 and TRBJ1-2; perhaps TRBD1 as D (5 bases). Germline V gene data show CDR1 as SGHTA and CDR2 as FQGNSA. This CDR3 spans 12 amino acids. Trimming removed 5 bases from V and 5 bases from J, with 9 bases in between. The CDR3 sequence is CASSTDSYGYTF. In DNA form, the CDR3 reads TGTGCCAGCAGCACCGACAGTTATGGCTACACCTTC.